This TCR beta chain comes out of a study of blood T cell repertoires in COVID-19. Study-wide context: The analysed material was cDNA or gDNA that came from T cells, B-cell-depleted T cells, or PBMCs.

Germline assignment: CDR1 MDHEN and CDR2 SYDVKM. The germline V and J ends were trimmed by 6 bases and 6 bases, with 15 bases remaining between them. CDR3 size: 15 residues. Per the authors' pipeline: Cell counts per sample came from amplifying reference gene primers. Sequenced by immunoSEQ multiplex PCR; TCRdb stores in-frame clones only, minus some. V, J and clone size are taken as reported in that table, and D and trimming were inferred from the DNA itself. The table includes more than 55,000 clones, roughly 90% detected once. Input material: peripheral blood. This TCR was sampled from a man in his forties or fifties with active COVID-19. J is TRBJ1-6 and V is TRBV28; D gene uncertain. The DNA for the CDR3 is TGTGCCAGCAGCCCACCGGGGAGTCGTAATTCACCCCTCCACTTT. This encodes CASSPPGSRNSPLHF.